The 13 T cell receptor beta chains in this list originate from one sample, sequenced in a study of blood T cell repertoires in COVID-19 (dated by TCRdb to 2018 to 2021). The library was obtained by the immunoSEQ multiplex PCR assay. The clones in this table, taken by TCRdb from immuneACCESS, are in-frame only. Not every clone is retained; where verified, under half of the shortfall comes from an unresolved V gene, and the cause of the rest is unknown. Recorded for this sample are around 390,000 clones; approximately 87% of them occurred a single time. Jointly, the top ten make up approximately 9.3% of the sample. Sequencing used PBMCs or T cells enriched from blood (not recorded which). These receptors were collected from a woman aged 50 to 60 who had recovered from COVID-19.

The chain employs TRBV2 and TRBJ2-7; no clear D. V was trimmed by 7 bases and J by 2 bases, leaving 3 bases between them. In germline, CDR1 is SNHLY, CDR2 FYNNEI. The length of the CDR3 is 10 residues. CDR3 protein: CASNTYEQYF. CDR3 nucleotide sequence: TGTGCCAGCAATACCTACGAGCAGTACTTC.

The V gene is TRBV19, the J gene TRBJ1-2; D is unresolved. Germline lookup yields CDR1 LNHDA and CDR2 SQIVND (reference sequence). V gave up 3 bases and J gave up 4 bases, with 9 bases separating them. This CDR3 region has 13 residues. The CDR3 loop reads CASSIGVSYGYTF. The CDR3 nucleotides read TGTGCCAGTAGTATCGGGGTTAGCTATGGCTACACCTTC.

This sequence joins TRBV23-1 and TRBJ2-1; D possibly corresponds to TRBD1 (5 bases). TRBV23-1 is known as an ORF, though its function is uncertain. CDR3 length: 16 amino acids. V lost 4 bases to trimming and J lost 0 bases, with 13 bases between them. The CDR3 is CASSPARQSSYNEQFF. The DNA of the CDR3 is TGCGCCAGCAGTCCGGCGAGACAGAGCTCCTACAATGAGCAGTTCTTC.

The chain employs TRBV5-4 and TRBJ2-1; possibly TRBD1 for D (6 bases). With 1 base removed from V and 4 bases from J, the gap between germline ends came to 15 bases. This CDR3 has 16 amino acids. Germline V gives CDR1 SGHNT, CDR2 YYREEE (reference sequence). CDR3: CASSLTGTLNYNEQFF. CDR3 coding DNA: TGTGCCAGCAGCTTGACAGGGACCCTAAATTACAATGAGCAGTTCTTC.

This rearrangement joins TRBV5-6 to TRBJ1-2, with TRBD1 matching over 7 bases. Germline V gene data show CDR1 as SGHDT and CDR2 as YYEEEE. CDR3 size: 13 residues. The ends lost 3 bases at V and 3 bases at J; junction bases unmatched: 2. CDR3 region: CASSSQGDYGYTF. CDR3 bases: TGTGCCAGCAGCTCTCAGGGGGACTATGGCTACACCTTC.

Turning to this clone: The same CDR3 can be traced to other DNA sequences in this sample. V is TRBV9 and J is TRBJ1-3; D possibly corresponds to TRBD1 (5 bases). The CDR3 sequence is 14 residues long. Trimming shortened V by 2 bases and J by 0 bases, and 6 bases separated the two germline ends. The germline CDR1 and CDR2 sequences are SGDLS and YYNGEE. This CDR3 reads CASSVDSSGNTIYF. As DNA, the CDR3 is TGTGCCAGCAGCGTTGACAGCTCTGGAAACACCATATATTTT.

The chain links TRBV15 to TRBJ2-7; D uncertain. The CDR3 loop spans 12 amino acids. Germline CDR1 LNHNV, CDR2 YYDKDF (reference sequence). With 0 bases removed from V and 8 bases from J, the gap between germline ends came to 8 bases. Here the CDR3 DNA reads TGTGCCACCAGCAGAGATCAGTCCCAGCAGTACTTC. Protein: CATSRDQSQQYF.

The V and J genes are TRBV2 and TRBJ1-2; 12 bases are shared with TRBD1. The germline CDR1 and CDR2 sequences are SNHLY and FYNNEI. V shed 2 bases, J shed 5 bases, and the junction held 9 bases outside the gene matches. The CDR3 is made up of 17 amino acids. CDR3 sequence (DNA): TGTGCCAGCAGTGAAAGGCGGGGGACAGGGGGCCGGTATGGCTACACCTTC. The encoded protein is CASSERRGTGGRYGYTF.

This sequence joins TRBV29-1 and TRBJ1-3; 7 bases line up with TRBD1. J gave up 2 bases and V 3 bases, and 7 bases lay outside the gene matches. The CDR3 consists of 15 residues. Germline loops: CDR1 SQVTM, CDR2 ANQGSEA. In nucleotides, the CDR3 is TGCAGCGTTGATAACAGGGGAAAAGCTGGAAACACCATATATTTT. Translation gives CSVDNRGKAGNTIYF.

The chain joins TRBV7-9 to TRBJ1-1; perhaps TRBD1 as D (6 bases). Looked up from germline, CDR1 is SEHNR and CDR2 is FQNEAQ (reference sequence). V lost 3 bases and J lost 4, with 12 bases in between. This CDR3 is built from 14 residues. CDR3 in amino acids: CASSLGRGGTEAFF. As DNA, the CDR3 is TGTGCCAGCAGCTTGGGCAGGGGCGGCACTGAAGCTTTCTTT.

This chain connects TRBV7-9 to TRBJ2-2; TRBD1 matches at 9 bases. Germline assignment: CDR1 SEHNR and CDR2 FQNEAQ (reference sequence). CDR3 length equals 17 residues. With V trimmed by 4 bases and J by 4 bases, 10 bases remained unmatched. The CDR3 DNA follows: TGTGCCAGCAGCTACCCTTTGGGACAGGGTGTCACCGGGGAGCTGTTTTTT. It is translated as CASSYPLGQGVTGELFF.

This sequence joins TRBV3-1 (or the pseudogene TRBV3-2) and TRBJ1-1, with unresolved D. Trimming removed 4 bases from V and 0 bases from J, with 9 bases in between. Germline values: CDR1 LGHDT, CDR2 YNNKEL (reference sequence). The CDR3 consists of 14 residues. The chain's CDR3 is CASSLTNMNTEAFF. In DNA, the CDR3 is TGTGCCAGCAGCCTAACAAACATGAACACTGAAGCTTTCTTT.

The CDR3 loop is CASSQTRTTNEKLFF. The CDR3 DNA follows: TGTGCCAGCAGCCAAACCAGAACAACTAATGAAAAACTGTTTTTT. The V gene is TRBV7-2, the J gene TRBJ1-4; D remains unclear. The ends were cut back, 5 bases at V and 0 bases at J, with 10 bases in the middle. Germline assignment: CDR1 SGHTA and CDR2 FQGNSA. CDR3 length equals 15 residues.